These 10 T cell receptor beta chains came from one sample sequenced in a study of blood T cell repertoires in COVID-19. Produced via immunoSEQ multiplex PCR; TCRdb's table is partial and in-frame only. The sample holds 120,000 to 150,000 clones, roughly three quarters seen once. Material: peripheral blood. The source of these receptors is a man aged 50-59 years with active or convalescent COVID-19.

CDR3 residues: CASKPRERVYNEQFF. The CDR3 DNA reads as TGTGCCAGTAAACCCAGAGAGCGGGTGTACAATGAGCAGTTCTTC. The V call is TRBV19, the J call TRBJ2-1; a possible D gene is TRBD2 (6 bases). V was cut by 7 bases and J by 4 bases, with 17 bases left in between. The CDR3 has 15 residues. Per the germline V gene, CDR1 is LNHDA and CDR2 is SQIVND (reference sequence).

The chain couples TRBV7-2 to TRBJ2-7, with 9 bases aligning to TRBD1. Losses at the gene ends were 4 bases for V and 7 bases for J; bases not matched to a gene: 11. Per germline, CDR1 SGHTA and CDR2 FQGNSA. This CDR3 is built from 15 residues. The DNA of the CDR3 is TGTGCCAGCAGCTCTCGGAGGACAGGGGCCTGGGAGCAGTACTTC. Protein: CASSSRRTGAWEQYF.

This chain links TRBV19 with TRBJ1-6; 8 bases match TRBD1. J was trimmed by 6 bases and V by 7 bases; bases with no gene match: 8. Per germline, CDR1 LNHDA and CDR2 SQIVND (reference sequence). This CDR3 spans 15 amino acids. The CDR3 nucleotides are TGTGCCAGTACTCTGGACAGGGCTGGTAATTCACCCCTCCACTTT. It yields the protein CASTLDRAGNSPLHF.

This clone has only a few counts. The J gene is TRBJ1-5, the V gene TRBV2; possibly TRBD1 for D (5 bases). The V gene's germline CDR1 is SNHLY and CDR2 FYNNEI. V lost 3 bases and J lost 7, with 16 bases in between. The CDR3 totals 15 residues. This CDR3 reads CASSDVWGVGQPQHF. Written as DNA, the CDR3 is TGTGCCAGCAGTGATGTTTGGGGGGTCGGACAGCCCCAGCATTTT. Full variable domain (outside the CDR3, taken from reference TRBV2 and TRBJ1-5): EPEVTQTPSHQVTQMGQEVILRCVPISNHLYFYWYRQILGQKVEFLVSFYNNEISEKSEIFDDQFSVERPDGSNFTLKIRSTKLEDSAMYFCASSDVWGVGQPQHFGDGTRLSIL.

The rearrangement uses TRBV7-3 and TRBJ2-5, with D perhaps TRBD1 (6 bases). V dropped 5 bases and J dropped 5 bases, with 21 bases sitting between them. This CDR3 contains 16 residues. Looked up from germline, CDR1 is SGHTA and CDR2 is FQGTGA. The CDR3 region has the DNA TGTGCCAGCAGCGCCCAAGGGACACACCCCGGGGAGACCCAGTACTTC. Residues: CASSAQGTHPGETQYF.

The chain recombines TRBV11-3 with TRBJ2-1, with a weak D call TRBD2 (6 bases). Germline lookup yields CDR1 SGHNT and CDR2 YENEEA. V gave up 5 bases and J gave up 9 bases, with 17 bases separating them. The CDR3 extends over 14 amino acids. CDR3 nucleotide sequence: TGTGCCAGCAGCGCGGGATTGGAGGGTGGTGAGCAGTTCTTC. Its translation: CASSAGLEGGEQFF.

The rearrangement uses TRBV11-3 and TRBJ2-7; D perhaps matches TRBD1 (5 bases). This CDR3 is 15 amino acids long. Germline lookup yields CDR1 SGHNT and CDR2 YENEEA. Trimming took off 0 bases at V and 4 bases at J, with 13 bases between the two ends. For the CDR3, the DNA is TGTGCCAGCAGCTTAGAGTCGCGTCAGGGTTACGAGCAGTACTTC. Translated: CASSLESRQGYEQYF.

The V gene is TRBV6-6, the J gene TRBJ2-1, with 9 bases fitting TRBD2. Germline-derived CDR1 and CDR2 are MNHNY and SVGAGI (reference sequence). The CDR3 loop spans 16 amino acids. The J segment lost 10 bases and the V segment lost 5 bases, leaving 15 bases of the junction unmatched. The CDR3 reads CASSRGVGSGRGEQFF. CDR3 sequence (DNA): TGTGCCAGCAGTCGAGGCGTCGGTAGCGGGAGAGGGGAGCAGTTCTTC.

CDR3 sequence (DNA): TGTGCCAGCAGCATCCTAACCCAGCGGATGGACTATGGCTACACCTTC. This translates into CASSILTQRMDYGYTF. The chain couples TRBV7-8 to TRBJ1-2, with D uncertain. The CDR3 has 16 residues. Germline CDR1 SGHVS, CDR2 FQNEAQ. Trimming removed 5 bases from V and 3 bases from J, with 19 bases in between.

The chain carries TRBV24-1 and TRBJ1-5, with 8 bases lining up with TRBD1. CDR1 and CDR2 from the germline V gene are KGHDR and SFDVKD. The V gene end was trimmed by 4 bases and the J gene end by 5 bases; junction bases not matched to a gene: 21. The CDR3 length is 20 residues. The DNA of the CDR3 is TGTGCCACCAGTGACAGGGGGCGCACGATGGTGCCGGGTCCCGATCAGCCCCAGCATTTT. Translated: CATSDRGRTMVPGPDQPQHF.